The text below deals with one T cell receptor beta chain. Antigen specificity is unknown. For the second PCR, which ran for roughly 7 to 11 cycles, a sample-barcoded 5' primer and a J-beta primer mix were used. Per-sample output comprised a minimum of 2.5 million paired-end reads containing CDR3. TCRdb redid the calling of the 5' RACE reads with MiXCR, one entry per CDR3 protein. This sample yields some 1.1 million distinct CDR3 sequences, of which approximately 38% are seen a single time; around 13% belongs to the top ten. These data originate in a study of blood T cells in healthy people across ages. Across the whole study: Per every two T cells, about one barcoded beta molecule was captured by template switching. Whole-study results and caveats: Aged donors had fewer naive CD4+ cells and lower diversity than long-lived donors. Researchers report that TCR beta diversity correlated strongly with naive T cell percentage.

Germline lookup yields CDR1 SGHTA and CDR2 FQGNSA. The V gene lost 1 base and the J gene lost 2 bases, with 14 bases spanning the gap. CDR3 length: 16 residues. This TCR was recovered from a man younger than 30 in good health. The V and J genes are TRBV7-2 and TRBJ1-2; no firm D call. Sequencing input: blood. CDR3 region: CASSLGWVVANYGYTF. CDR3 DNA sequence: TGTGCCAGCAGCTTAGGCTGGGTCGTAGCGAACTATGGCTACACCTTC.